This TCR beta chain comes out of a study of cytomegalovirus exposure and HLA in healthy donors. This CDR3 spans 14 amino acids. The V gene lost 6 bases and the J gene lost 2 bases, with 14 bases spanning the gap. Germline CDR1 MNHEY, CDR2 SVGAGI. Sequenced by immunoSEQ multiplex PCR; TCRdb stores in-frame clones only, minus some. Among 100,000 to 150,000 clones, 94% were seen once, and the ten largest hold approximately 1.2%. The receptor's source is a woman between 18 and 29 years old in good health and CMV-seronegative. Sequencing was performed on PBMCs. V is TRBV6-5 and J is TRBJ2-7, with D possibly TRBD2 on 6 matching bases. The CDR3 is CASRWRDATYEQYF. Here the CDR3 DNA reads TGTGCCAGCAGGTGGAGGGACGCAACCTACGAGCAGTACTTC.